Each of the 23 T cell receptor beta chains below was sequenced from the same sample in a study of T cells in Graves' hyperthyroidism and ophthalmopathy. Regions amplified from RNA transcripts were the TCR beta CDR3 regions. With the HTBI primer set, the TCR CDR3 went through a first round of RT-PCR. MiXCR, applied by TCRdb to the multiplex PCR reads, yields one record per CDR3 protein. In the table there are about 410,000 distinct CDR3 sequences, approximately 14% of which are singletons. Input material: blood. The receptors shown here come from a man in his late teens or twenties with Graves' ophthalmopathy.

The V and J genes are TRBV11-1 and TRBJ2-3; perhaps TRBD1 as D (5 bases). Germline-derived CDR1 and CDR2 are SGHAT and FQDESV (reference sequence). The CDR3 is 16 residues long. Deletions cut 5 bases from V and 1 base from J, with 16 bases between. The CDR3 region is CASSRPSEGGTDTQYF. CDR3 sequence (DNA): TGTGCCAGCAGCCGCCCCAGCGAAGGGGGCACAGATACGCAGTATTTT.

The CDR3 nucleotides are TGCGCCAGCAGCTTGGCCTGGCTAGCGGGAGTGGAAAACATTCAGTACTTC. It specifies CASSLAWLAGVENIQYF. The chain has TRBV5-1 and TRBJ2-4; 10 positions agree with TRBD2. V gave up 0 bases and J gave up 5 bases; unmatched junction bases: 8. Germline loops: CDR1 SGHRS, CDR2 YFSETQ. CDR3 length: 17 amino acids. The full variable domain, with the rest looked up from reference TRBV5-1 and TRBJ2-4, is KAGVTQTPRYLIKTRGQQVTLSCSPISGHRSVSWYQQTPGQGLQFLFEYFSETQRNKGNFPGRFSGRQFSNSRSEMNVSTLELGDSALYLCASSLAWLAGVENIQYFGAGTRLSVL.

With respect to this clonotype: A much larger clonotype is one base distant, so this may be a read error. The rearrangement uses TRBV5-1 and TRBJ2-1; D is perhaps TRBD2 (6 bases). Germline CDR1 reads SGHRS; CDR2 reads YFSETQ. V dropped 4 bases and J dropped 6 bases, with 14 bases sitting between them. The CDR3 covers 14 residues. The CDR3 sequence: CASSLSDYRNEQFF. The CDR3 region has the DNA TGCGCCAGCAGCCTCTCGGACTATCGCAATGAGCAGTTCTTC.

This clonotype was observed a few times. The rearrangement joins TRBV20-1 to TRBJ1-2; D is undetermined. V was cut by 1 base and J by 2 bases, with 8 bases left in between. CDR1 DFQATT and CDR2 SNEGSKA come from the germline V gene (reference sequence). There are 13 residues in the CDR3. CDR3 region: CSARGGSNYGYTF. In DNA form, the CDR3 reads TGCAGTGCTAGAGGGGGATCAAACTATGGCTACACCTTC.

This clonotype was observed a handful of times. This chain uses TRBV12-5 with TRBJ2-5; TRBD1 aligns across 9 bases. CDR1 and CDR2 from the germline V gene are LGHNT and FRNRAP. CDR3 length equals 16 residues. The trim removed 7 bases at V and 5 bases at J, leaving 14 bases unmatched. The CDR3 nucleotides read TGTGCTAGTGCCTTCCTCTACAGGGGGCCTGGGGAGACCCAGTACTTC. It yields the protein CASAFLYRGPGETQYF. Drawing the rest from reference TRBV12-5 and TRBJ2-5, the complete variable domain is DARVTQTPRHKVTEMGQEVTMRCQPILGHNTVFWYRQTMMQGLELLAYFRNRAPLDDSGMPKDRFSAEMPDATLATLKIQPSEPRDSAVYFCASAFLYRGPGETQYFGPGTRLLVL.

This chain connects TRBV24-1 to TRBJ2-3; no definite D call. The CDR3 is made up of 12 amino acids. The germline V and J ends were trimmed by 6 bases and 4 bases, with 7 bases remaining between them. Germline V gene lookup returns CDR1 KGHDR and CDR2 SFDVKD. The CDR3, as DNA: TGTGCCACCAGTATAGGCCCAGATACGCAGTATTTT. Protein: CATSIGPDTQYF.

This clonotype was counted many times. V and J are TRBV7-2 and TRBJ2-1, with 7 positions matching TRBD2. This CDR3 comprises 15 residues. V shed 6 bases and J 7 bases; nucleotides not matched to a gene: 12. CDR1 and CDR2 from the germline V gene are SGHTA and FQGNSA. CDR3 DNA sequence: TGTGCCAGCAGTTTCTCCGGACTAGTCGGTAATGAGCAGTTCTTC. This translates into CASSFSGLVGNEQFF.

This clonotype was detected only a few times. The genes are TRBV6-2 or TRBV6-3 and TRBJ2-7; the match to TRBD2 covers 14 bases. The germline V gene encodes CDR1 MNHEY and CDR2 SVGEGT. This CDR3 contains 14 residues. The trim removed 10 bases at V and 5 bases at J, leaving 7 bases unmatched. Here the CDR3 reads CATTGTSGSNEQYF. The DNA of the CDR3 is TGTGCCACTACAGGGACTAGCGGGAGCAACGAGCAGTACTTC.

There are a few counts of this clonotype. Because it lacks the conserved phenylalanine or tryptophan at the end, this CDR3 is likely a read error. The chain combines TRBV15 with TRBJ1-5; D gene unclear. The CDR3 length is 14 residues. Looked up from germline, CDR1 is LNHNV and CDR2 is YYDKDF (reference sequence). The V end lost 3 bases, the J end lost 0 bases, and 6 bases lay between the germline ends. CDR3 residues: CATSRVVSNQPQHS. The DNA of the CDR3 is TGTGCCACCAGCAGGGTCGTTAGCAATCAGCCCCAGCATTCT.

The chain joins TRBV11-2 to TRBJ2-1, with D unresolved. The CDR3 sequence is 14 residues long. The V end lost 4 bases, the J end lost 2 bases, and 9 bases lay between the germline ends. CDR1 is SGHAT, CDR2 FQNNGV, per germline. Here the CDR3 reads CASSWVGTYNEQFF. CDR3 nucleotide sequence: TGTGCCAGCAGCTGGGTGGGGACCTACAATGAGCAGTTCTTC.

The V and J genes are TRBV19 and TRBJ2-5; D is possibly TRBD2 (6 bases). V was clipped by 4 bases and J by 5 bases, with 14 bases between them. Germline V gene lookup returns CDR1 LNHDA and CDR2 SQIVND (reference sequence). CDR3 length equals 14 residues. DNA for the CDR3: TGTGCCAGTAGTAGTGGCCAGGGAGGCGAGACCCAGTACTTC. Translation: CASSSGQGGETQYF. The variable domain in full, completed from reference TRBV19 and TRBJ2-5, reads DGGITQSPKYLFRKEGQNVTLSCEQNLNHDAMYWYRQDPGQGLRLIYYSQIVNDFQKGDIAEGYSVSREKKESFPLTVTSAQKNPTAFYLCASSSGQGGETQYFGPGTRLLVL.

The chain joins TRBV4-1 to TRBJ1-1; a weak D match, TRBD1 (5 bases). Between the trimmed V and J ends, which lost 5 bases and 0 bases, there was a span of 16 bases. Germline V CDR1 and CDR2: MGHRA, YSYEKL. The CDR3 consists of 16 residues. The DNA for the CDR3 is TGCGCCAGCAGCACCCGCGGGGGTGTATTGAACACTGAAGCTTTCTTT. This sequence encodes CASSTRGGVLNTEAFF.

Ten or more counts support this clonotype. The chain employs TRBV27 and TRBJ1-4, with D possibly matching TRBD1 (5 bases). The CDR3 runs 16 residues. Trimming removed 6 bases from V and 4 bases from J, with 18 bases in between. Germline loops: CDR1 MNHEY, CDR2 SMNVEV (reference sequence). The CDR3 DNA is TGTGCCAGCAGCCACCGCACTGGGGACTATAATGAAAAACTGTTTTTT. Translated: CASSHRTGDYNEKLFF.

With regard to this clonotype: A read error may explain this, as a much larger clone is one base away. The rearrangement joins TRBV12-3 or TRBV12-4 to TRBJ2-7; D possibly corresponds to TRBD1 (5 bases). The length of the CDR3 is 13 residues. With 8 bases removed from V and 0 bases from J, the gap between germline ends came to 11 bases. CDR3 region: CASCRAFSYEQYF. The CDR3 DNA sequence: TGTGCCAGCTGCAGGGCCTTCTCCTACGAGCAGTACTTC.

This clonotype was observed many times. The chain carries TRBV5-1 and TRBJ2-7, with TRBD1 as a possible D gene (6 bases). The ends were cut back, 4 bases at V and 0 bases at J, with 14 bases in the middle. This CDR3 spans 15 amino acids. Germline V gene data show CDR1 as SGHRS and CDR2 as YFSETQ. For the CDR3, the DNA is TGCGCCAGCAGCGCCGGGACAATGAGCTCCTACGAGCAGTACTTC. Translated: CASSAGTMSSYEQYF.

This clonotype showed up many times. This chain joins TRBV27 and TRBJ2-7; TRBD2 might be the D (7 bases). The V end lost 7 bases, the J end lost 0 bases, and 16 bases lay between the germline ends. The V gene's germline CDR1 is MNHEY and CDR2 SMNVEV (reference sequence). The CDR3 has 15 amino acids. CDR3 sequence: CASTPLGGDSYEQYF. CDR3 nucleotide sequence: TGTGCCAGCACCCCCTTAGGGGGGGACTCCTACGAGCAGTACTTC.

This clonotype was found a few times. The CDR3 region has the DNA TGTGCCAGCAGTTACAATCTAGCCGTGGAGACCCAGTACTTC. It codes for CASSYNLAVETQYF. V gene TRBV6-5 combines with J gene TRBJ2-5; TRBD2 is a possible D gene (5 bases). The germline CDR1 and CDR2 sequences are MNHEY and SVGAGI. V lost 2 bases and J 5 bases, leaving 12 bases between the germline ends. This CDR3 has 14 residues.

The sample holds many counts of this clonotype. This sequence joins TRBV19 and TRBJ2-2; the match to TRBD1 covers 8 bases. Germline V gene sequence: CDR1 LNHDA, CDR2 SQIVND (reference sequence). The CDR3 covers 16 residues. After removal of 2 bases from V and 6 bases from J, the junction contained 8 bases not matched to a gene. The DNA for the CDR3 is TGTGCCAGTAGTATACGGGCAGGGGGCGCGCCCGGGGAGCTGTTTTTT. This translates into CASSIRAGGAPGELFF.

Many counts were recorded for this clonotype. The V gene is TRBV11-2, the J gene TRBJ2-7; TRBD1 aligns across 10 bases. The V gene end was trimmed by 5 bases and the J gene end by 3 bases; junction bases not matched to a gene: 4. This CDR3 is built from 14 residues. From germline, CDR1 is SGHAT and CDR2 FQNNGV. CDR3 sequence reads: CASSTGTGVYEQYF. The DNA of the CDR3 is TGTGCCAGCAGCACCGGGACAGGGGTCTACGAGCAGTACTTC.

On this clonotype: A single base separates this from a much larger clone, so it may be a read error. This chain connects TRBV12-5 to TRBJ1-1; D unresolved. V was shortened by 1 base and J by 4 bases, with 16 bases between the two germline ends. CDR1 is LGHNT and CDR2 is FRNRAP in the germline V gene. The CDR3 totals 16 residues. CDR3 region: CASGLALWGIGTEAFF. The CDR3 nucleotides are TGTGCTAGTGGTTTGGCACTGTGGGGAATCGGCACTGAAGCTTTCTTT.

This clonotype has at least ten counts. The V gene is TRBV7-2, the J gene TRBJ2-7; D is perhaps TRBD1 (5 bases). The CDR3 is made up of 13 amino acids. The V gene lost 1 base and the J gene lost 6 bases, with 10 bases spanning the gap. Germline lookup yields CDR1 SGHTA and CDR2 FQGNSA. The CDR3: CASSLEAGIEQYF. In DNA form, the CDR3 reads TGTGCCAGCAGCTTAGAGGCAGGGATCGAGCAGTACTTC.

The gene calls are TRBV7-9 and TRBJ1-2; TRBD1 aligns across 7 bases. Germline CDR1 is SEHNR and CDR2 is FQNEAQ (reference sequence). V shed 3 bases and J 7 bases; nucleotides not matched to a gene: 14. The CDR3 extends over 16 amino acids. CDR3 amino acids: CASSLWGGGGAAGYTF. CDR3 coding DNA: TGTGCCAGCAGCTTGTGGGGTGGAGGGGGCGCGGCTGGCTACACCTTC.

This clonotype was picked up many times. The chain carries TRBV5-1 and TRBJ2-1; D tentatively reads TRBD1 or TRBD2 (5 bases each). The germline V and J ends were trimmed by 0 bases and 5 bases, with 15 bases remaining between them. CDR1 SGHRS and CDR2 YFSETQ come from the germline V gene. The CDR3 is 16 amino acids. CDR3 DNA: TGCGCCAGCAGCTTGGGTCTCGGGGCCAGGAACAATGAGCAGTTCTTC. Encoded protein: CASSLGLGARNNEQFF.